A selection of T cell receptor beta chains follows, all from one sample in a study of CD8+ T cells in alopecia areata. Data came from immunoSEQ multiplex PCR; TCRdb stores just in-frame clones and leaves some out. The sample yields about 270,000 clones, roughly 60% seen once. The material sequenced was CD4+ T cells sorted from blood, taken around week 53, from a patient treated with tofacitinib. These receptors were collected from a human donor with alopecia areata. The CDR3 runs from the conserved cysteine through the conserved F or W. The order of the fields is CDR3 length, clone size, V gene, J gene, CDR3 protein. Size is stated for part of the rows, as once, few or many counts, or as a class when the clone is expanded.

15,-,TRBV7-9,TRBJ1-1,CASSPSDRSDTEAFF
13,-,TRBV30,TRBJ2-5,CAWSLRVLETQYF
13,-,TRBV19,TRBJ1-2,CASGGYLDYGYTF
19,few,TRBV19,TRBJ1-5,CASSIRPAPIRGLNQPQHF
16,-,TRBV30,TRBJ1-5,CAWSVPGRGIGQPQHF
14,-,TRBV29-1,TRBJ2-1,CRGTSGVSYNEQFF
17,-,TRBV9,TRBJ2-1,CASSVAQGQGARNEQFF
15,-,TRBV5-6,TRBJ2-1,CASVLTGPGENEQFF
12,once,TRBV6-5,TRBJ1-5,CASSTSNQPQHF
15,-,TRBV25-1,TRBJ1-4,CASSDSGRGNEKLFF
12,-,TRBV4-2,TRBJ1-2,CASSRAAGGYTF
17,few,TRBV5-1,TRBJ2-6,CASSLAEGLSGANVLTF
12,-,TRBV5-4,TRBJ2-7,CASSAAGSEQYF
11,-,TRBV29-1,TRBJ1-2,CSITGGWGYTF
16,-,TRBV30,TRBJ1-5,CAWSVQRGYSNQPQHF
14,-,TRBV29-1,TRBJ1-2,CSAVRDSPNYGYTF
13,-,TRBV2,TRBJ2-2,CASRQGVPGELFF
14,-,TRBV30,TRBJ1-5,CAWSRGVLEQPQHF
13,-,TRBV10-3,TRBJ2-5,CAISGQEIETQYF
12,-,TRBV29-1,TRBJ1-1,CSGSRVNTEAFF
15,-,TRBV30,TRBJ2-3,CAWSPLAGNTDTQYF
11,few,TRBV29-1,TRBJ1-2,CSVDRGYGYTF
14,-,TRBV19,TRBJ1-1,CASSTDRVRTEAFF
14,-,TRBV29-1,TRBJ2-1,CSVQLALTYNEQFF
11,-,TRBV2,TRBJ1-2,CANERSPGYTF
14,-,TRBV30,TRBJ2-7,CAWSGGGLSYEQYF
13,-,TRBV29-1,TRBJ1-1,CSVGQGMGAEAFF
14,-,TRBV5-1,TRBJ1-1,CASSGGTKNTEAFF
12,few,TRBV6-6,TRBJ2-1,CASTRGGDEQFF
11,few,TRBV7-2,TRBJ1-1,CASSLARKAFF
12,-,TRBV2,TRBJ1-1,CASSEASPEAFF
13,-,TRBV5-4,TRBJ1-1,CASSGTVGTEAFF
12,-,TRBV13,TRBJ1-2,CASSPGGYGYTF
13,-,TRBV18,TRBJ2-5,CASSPLIGETQYF
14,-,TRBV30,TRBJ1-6,CAWSAGTLGSPLHF
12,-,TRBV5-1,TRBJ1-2,CASSPEGYGYTF
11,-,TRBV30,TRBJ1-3,CACYKGNTIYF
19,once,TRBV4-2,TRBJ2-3,CASSQDGLAGGRVSDTQYF
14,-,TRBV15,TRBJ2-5,CATSRDGRGETQYF
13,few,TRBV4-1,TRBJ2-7,CASSQEIPYEQYF
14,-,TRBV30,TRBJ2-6,CAWSVGGQVNVLTF